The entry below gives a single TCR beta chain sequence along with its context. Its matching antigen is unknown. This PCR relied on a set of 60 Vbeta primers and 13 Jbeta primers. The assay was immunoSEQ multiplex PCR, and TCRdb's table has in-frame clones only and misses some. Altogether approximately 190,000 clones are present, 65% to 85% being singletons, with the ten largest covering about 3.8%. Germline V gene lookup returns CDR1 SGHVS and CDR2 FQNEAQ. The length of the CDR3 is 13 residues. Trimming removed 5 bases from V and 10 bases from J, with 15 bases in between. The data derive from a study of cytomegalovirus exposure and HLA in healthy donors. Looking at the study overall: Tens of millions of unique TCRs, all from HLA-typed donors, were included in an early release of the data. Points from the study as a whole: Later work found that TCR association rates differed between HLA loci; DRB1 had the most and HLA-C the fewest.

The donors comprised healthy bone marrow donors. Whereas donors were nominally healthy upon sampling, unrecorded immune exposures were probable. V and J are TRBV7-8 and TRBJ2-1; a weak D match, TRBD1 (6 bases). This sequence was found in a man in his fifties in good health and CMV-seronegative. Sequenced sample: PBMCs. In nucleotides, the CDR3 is TGTGCCAGCAGCCGATCAGGGGTGGGAGAGCAGTTCTTC. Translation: CASSRSGVGEQFF.